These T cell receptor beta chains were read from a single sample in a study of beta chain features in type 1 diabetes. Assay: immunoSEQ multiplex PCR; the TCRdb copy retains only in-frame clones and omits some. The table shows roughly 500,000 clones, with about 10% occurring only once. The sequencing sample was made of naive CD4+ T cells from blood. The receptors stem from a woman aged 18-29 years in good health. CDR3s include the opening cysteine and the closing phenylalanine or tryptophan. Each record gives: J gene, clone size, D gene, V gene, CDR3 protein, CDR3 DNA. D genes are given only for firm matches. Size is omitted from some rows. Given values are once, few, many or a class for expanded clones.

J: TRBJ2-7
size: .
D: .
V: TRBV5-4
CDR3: CASSGASQGYEQYF
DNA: TGTGCCAGCAGCGGCGCCTCCCAGGGTTACGAGCAGTACTTC

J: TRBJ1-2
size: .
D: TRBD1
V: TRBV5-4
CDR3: CASSAPLRQGHNGYTF
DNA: TGTGCCAGCAGCGCACCTTTGCGACAGGGACACAATGGCTACACCTTC

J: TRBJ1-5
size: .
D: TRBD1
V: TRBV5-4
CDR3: CASSSDRDQPQHF
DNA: TGTGCCAGCAGCTCGGACAGGGATCAGCCCCAGCATTTT

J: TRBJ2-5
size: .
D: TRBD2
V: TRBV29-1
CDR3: CSARLAGGETQYF
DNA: TGCAGCGCCAGACTAGCGGGGGGAGAGACCCAGTACTTC

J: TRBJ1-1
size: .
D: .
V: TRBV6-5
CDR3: CASNLGVNTEAFF
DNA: TGTGCCAGCAATTTGGGAGTGAACACTGAAGCTTTCTTT

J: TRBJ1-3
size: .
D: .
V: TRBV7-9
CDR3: CASSFQGSGNTIYF
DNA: TGTGCCAGCAGCTTCCAAGGATCTGGAAACACCATATATTTT

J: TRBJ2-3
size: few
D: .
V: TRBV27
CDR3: CASSLFSQSDTQYF
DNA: TGTGCCAGCAGTTTATTTTCCCAGTCAGATACGCAGTATTTT

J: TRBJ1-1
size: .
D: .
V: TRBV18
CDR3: CASSPRTANTEAFF
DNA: TGTGCCAGCTCACCACGGACAGCAAACACTGAAGCTTTCTTT

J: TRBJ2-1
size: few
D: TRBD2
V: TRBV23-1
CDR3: CASSQSKILAGDNEQFF
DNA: TGCGCCAGCAGTCAATCCAAAATATTAGCGGGAGACAATGAGCAGTTCTTC

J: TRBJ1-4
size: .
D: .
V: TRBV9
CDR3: CASSVAGAEEKLFF
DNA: TGTGCCAGCAGCGTAGCAGGGGCTGAAGAAAAACTGTTTTTT

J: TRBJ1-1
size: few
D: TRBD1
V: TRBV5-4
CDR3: CASSLAMGQANTEAFF
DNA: TGTGCCAGCAGCTTGGCCATGGGACAGGCGAACACTGAAGCTTTCTTT

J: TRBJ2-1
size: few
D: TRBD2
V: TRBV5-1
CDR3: CASSLPPLSGLAGKGQFF
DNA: TGCGCCAGCAGCTTGCCCCCCCTAAGCGGACTAGCGGGTAAGGGGCAGTTCTTC

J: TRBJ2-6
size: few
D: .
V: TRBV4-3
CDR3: CASSQEPGKAFGANVLTF
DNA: TGCGCCAGCAGCCAAGAACCAGGGAAGGCTTTTGGGGCCAACGTCCTGACTTTC